This TCR beta chain came from a study of blood T cell repertoires in COVID-19. Germline V gives CDR1 LGHNA, CDR2 YSLEER. Trimming took 5 bases from V and 8 from J; bases not matched to a gene: 6. The length of the CDR3 is 13 residues. Measured with immunoSEQ multiplex PCR; TCRdb has only the in-frame clones, and not every one. The data show 87,000 or so clones, approximately 85% seen once. Sequenced input: peripheral blood. The origin of this receptor is a woman older than 75 with COVID-19, enrolled during active disease. This chain links TRBV4-3 with TRBJ2-1; 7 bases agree with TRBD2. CDR3 nucleotides: TGCGCCAGCAGCAGGCGACTAGCCCATGAGCAGTTCTTC. It codes for CASSRRLAHEQFF.